This T cell receptor beta chain derives from a study of post-analysis software for immune sequencing data. The wider study: Included courses were relapsing-remitting and secondary progressive multiple sclerosis; progressive-relapsing multiple sclerosis was also included. Study-wide results and caveats: Several TRBV segments were more frequent in patients than controls; TRBV5-6, TRBV5-1 and TRBV20-1 belonged to this group. Multiple sclerosis patients had significantly lower normalized Chao1 diversity than controls.

CDR1 DFQATT and CDR2 SNEGSKA come from the germline V gene (reference sequence). The CDR3 length is 14 residues. V shed 5 bases and J shed 0 bases, with 13 bases lying between them. This clonotype was seen a handful of times. Its specificity is not known. Tagging with unique molecular identifiers was a feature of the TCR beta cDNA libraries. TCRdb recomputed calls from the PCR reads with MiXCR, one row per CDR3 protein. The top ten hold around 6.1% of the sample, which has around 500,000 distinct CDR3 sequences, around 34% seen once. The chain joins TRBV20-1 to TRBJ1-1; no clear D gene. The specimen sequenced was blood. This TCR derives from a girl aged 2-17 years with multiple sclerosis. CDR3 amino acids: CSAPTPGLNTEAFF. In nucleotides, the CDR3 is TGCAGTGCTCCCACCCCGGGGTTGAACACTGAAGCTTTCTTT.